The 26 T cell receptor beta chains below come from one sample, sequenced in a study of cytomegalovirus exposure and HLA in healthy donors. The repertoire was sequenced with immunoSEQ multiplex PCR; TCRdb's copy has only in-frame clones and lacks some. The sample lists approximately 73,000 clones; about 95% were seen once. Sequencing was performed on PBMCs. The receptor source for this set is a young man in good health and CMV-seronegative.

This chain uses TRBV9 with TRBJ1-1; the match to TRBD1 covers 8 bases. Per germline, CDR1 SGDLS and CDR2 YYNGEE. The V gene end was trimmed by 4 bases and the J gene end by 5 bases; junction bases not matched to a gene: 16. The CDR3 has 17 residues. CDR3 in amino acids: CASSPRMPQGAGTEAFF. In DNA form, the CDR3 reads TGTGCCAGCAGCCCACGGATGCCCCAGGGGGCTGGGACTGAAGCTTTCTTT.

The CDR3 loop is CASRSWRGRTGYEQYF. The CDR3 nucleotides read TGCGCCAGCAGGTCGTGGAGGGGGCGGACAGGCTACGAGCAGTACTTC. The chain couples TRBV5-1 to TRBJ2-7; possibly TRBD1 for D (7 bases). Trimming stripped 5 bases from V and 3 bases from J, with 21 bases between. CDR3 length equals 16 residues. Germline V gives CDR1 SGHRS, CDR2 YFSETQ.

The rearrangement links TRBV7-8 to TRBJ1-5, with TRBD1 matching 7 bases. J gave up 3 bases and V 5 bases, and 13 bases lay outside the gene matches. Germline V CDR1 and CDR2: SGHVS, FQNEAQ. This CDR3 is 17 amino acids long. The CDR3 is CASSPMEGAIYNQPQHF. As DNA, the CDR3 is TGTGCCAGCAGCCCGATGGAGGGGGCAATCTACAATCAGCCCCAGCATTTT.

J is TRBJ2-3 and V is TRBV11-1, with D possibly matching TRBD1 (6 bases). The germline V and J ends were trimmed by 1 base and 3 bases, with 8 bases remaining between them. The CDR3 is 14 amino acids. From germline, CDR1 is SGHAT and CDR2 FQDESV (reference sequence). The CDR3 region is CASSLVRGTDTQYF. Here the CDR3 DNA reads TGTGCCAGCAGCTTAGTGAGGGGGACAGATACGCAGTATTTT.

V usage is TRBV4-1 and J usage is TRBJ2-1; D remains ambiguous. The CDR3 length is 15 residues. V shed 4 bases and J shed 6 bases, with 16 bases lying between them. The germline gives CDR1 MGHRA, CDR2 YSYEKL. The CDR3 is CASSPGIERPNEQFF. The CDR3 DNA sequence: TGCGCCAGCAGCCCCGGAATTGAGCGACCCAATGAGCAGTTCTTC.

This clone was observed a single time. The chain joins TRBV5-1 to TRBJ2-2; D not certain. Per the germline V gene, CDR1 is SGHRS and CDR2 is YFSETQ. The CDR3 has 13 residues. Deletions cut 5 bases from V and 0 bases from J, with 5 bases between. CDR3 in amino acids: CASRLPNTGELFF. In DNA form, the CDR3 reads TGCGCCAGCAGACTGCCGAACACCGGGGAGCTGTTTTTT.

This chain connects TRBV7-6 to TRBJ2-1, with D perhaps TRBD1 (6 bases). Germline CDR1 is SGHVS and CDR2 is FNYEAQ. The CDR3 sequence is 15 residues long. The V gene lost 4 bases and the J gene lost 9 bases, with 19 bases spanning the gap. The CDR3 DNA reads TGTGCCAGCAGCTCCCCCTTCGAGGGGGTGACTGAGCAGTTCTTC. Its translation: CASSSPFEGVTEQFF.

This clone was observed a single time. The rearrangement uses TRBV9 and TRBJ2-2; perhaps TRBD2 as D (5 bases). From germline, CDR1 is SGDLS and CDR2 YYNGEE. The CDR3 loop spans 16 amino acids. V was trimmed by 0 bases and J by 2 bases, leaving 11 bases between them. The CDR3 region is CASSVDGEPNTGELFF. CDR3 coding DNA: TGTGCCAGCAGCGTAGATGGGGAGCCTAACACCGGGGAGCTGTTTTTT. Full variable domain (outside the CDR3, taken from reference TRBV9 and TRBJ2-2): DSGVTQTPKHLITATGQRVTLRCSPRSGDLSVYWYQQSLDQGLQFLIQYYNGEERAKGNILERFSAQQFPDLHSELNLSSLELGDSALYFCASSVDGEPNTGELFFGEGSRLTVL.

The rearrangement uses TRBV15 and TRBJ2-7; 7 bases align to TRBD1. The CDR3 runs 15 residues. V dropped 2 bases and J dropped 7; count of bases not matched to a gene: 11. In germline, CDR1 is LNHNV, CDR2 YYDKDF (reference sequence). For the CDR3, the DNA is TGTGCCACCAGCAGAACGAGCACAGGGGTGAGAGAGCAGTACTTC. Protein product: CATSRTSTGVREQYF.

The gene calls are TRBV19 and TRBJ1-2; no definite D call. The germline gives CDR1 LNHDA, CDR2 SQIVND (reference sequence). The CDR3 is 12 amino acids. With 6 bases removed from V and 7 bases from J, the gap between germline ends came to 12 bases. The CDR3 sequence is CASRYSTFGYTF. CDR3 nucleotide sequence: TGTGCCAGTAGGTATTCGACTTTTGGCTACACCTTC. The whole variable domain, filled in from reference TRBV19 and TRBJ1-2, reads DGGITQSPKYLFRKEGQNVTLSCEQNLNHDAMYWYRQDPGQGLRLIYYSQIVNDFQKGDIAEGYSVSREKKESFPLTVTSAQKNPTAFYLCASRYSTFGYTFGSGTRLTVV.

This chain links TRBV5-4 with TRBJ1-1; D remains ambiguous. The CDR3 length is 12 residues. V was trimmed by 3 bases and J by 1 base, leaving 4 bases between them. Per the germline V gene, CDR1 is SGHNT and CDR2 is YYREEE (reference sequence). CDR3 DNA sequence: TGTGCCAGCAGCTCGGGGAACACTGAAGCTTTCTTT. Translating it yields CASSSGNTEAFF.

J is TRBJ2-7 and V is TRBV28, with a tentative D call TRBD2 (5 bases). The CDR3 covers 14 residues. The V gene lost 2 bases and the J gene lost 0 bases, with 8 bases spanning the gap. Germline V gene sequence: CDR1 MDHEN, CDR2 SYDVKM. CDR3 sequence (DNA): TGTGCCAGCAGTTTAGAGAGGGCCTCCTACGAGCAGTACTTC. Its protein is CASSLERASYEQYF. The whole variable domain, remainder taken from reference TRBV28 and TRBJ2-7, is DVKVTQSSRYLVKRTGEKVFLECVQDMDHENMFWYRQDPGLGLRLIYFSYDVKMKEKGDIPEGYSVSREKKERFSLILESASTNQTSMYLCASSLERASYEQYFGPGTRLTVT.

This chain joins TRBV5-1 and TRBJ1-2; possible D gene TRBD1, 6 bases. CDR1 is SGHRS and CDR2 is YFSETQ in the germline V gene. V shed 4 bases and J shed 7 bases, with 8 bases lying between them. The CDR3 length is 11 residues. The CDR3 reads CASSLDSGYTF. Written as DNA, the CDR3 is TGCGCCAGCAGCCTGGACAGTGGCTACACCTTC.

The genes are TRBV10-3 and TRBJ1-1, with D possibly being TRBD1 (5 bases). The CDR3 runs 14 residues. Germline CDR1 is ENHRY and CDR2 is SYGVKD. V gave up 7 bases and J gave up 1 base, with 13 bases separating them. This CDR3 is CAITRGGRNTEAFF. CDR3 in DNA: TGTGCCATCACCCGGGGGGGGAGGAACACTGAAGCTTTCTTT.

The chain combines TRBV15 with TRBJ2-7; 7 positions agree with TRBD1. This CDR3 comprises 13 residues. Germline trimming cut 1 base from V and 6 bases from J; bases unmatched to any gene: 3. Germline V gene lookup returns CDR1 LNHNV and CDR2 YYDKDF (reference sequence). The CDR3: CATSRGRGFEQYF. In DNA, the CDR3 is TGTGCCACCAGCAGAGGCAGGGGGTTCGAGCAGTACTTC.

The chain links TRBV10-2 to TRBJ1-1; 7 bases are a match to TRBD1. In germline, CDR1 is WSHSY, CDR2 SAAADI. The CDR3 covers 16 residues. After removal of 4 bases from V and 5 bases from J, the junction contained 13 bases not matched to a gene. Here the CDR3 DNA reads TGCGCCAGCAGTGTGGGTACGGAGGGGGCGAGAACTGAAGCTTTCTTT. It is translated as CASSVGTEGARTEAFF.

CDR3 protein: CASSLAGKGRTGELFF. CDR3 DNA: TGTGCCAGCAGCTTAGCCGGGAAAGGGAGGACCGGGGAGCTGTTTTTT. The genes are TRBV7-2 and TRBJ2-2; TRBD2 might be the D (6 bases). The CDR3 sequence is 16 residues long. The germline V gene encodes CDR1 SGHTA and CDR2 FQGNSA. Trimming shortened V by 0 bases and J by 5 bases, and 13 bases separated the two germline ends.

The chain uses TRBV19 and TRBJ2-7; TRBD1 matches at 9 bases. The V segment lost 6 bases and the J segment 3 bases; nucleotides outside the gene matches: 9. This CDR3 has 15 amino acids. CDR1 LNHDA and CDR2 SQIVND come from the germline V gene (reference sequence). CDR3 in DNA: TGTGCCAGTAGAAAAACCGGGACAGGGTTCTACGAGCAGTACTTC. Encoded protein: CASRKTGTGFYEQYF.

J is TRBJ2-6 and V is TRBV27; D is uncertain. Germline values: CDR1 MNHEY, CDR2 SMNVEV (reference sequence). V was shortened by 2 bases and J by 0 bases, with 5 bases between the two germline ends. This CDR3 is built from 15 residues. CDR3 residues: CASSLLSSGANVLTF. The CDR3 DNA sequence: TGTGCCAGCAGTTTACTCAGCTCTGGGGCCAACGTCCTGACTTTC.

The rearrangement uses TRBV9 and TRBJ2-3, with 10 bases aligning to TRBD2. Germline lookup yields CDR1 SGDLS and CDR2 YYNGEE. CDR3 length: 17 residues. After removal of 2 bases from V and 2 bases from J, the junction contained 8 bases not matched to a gene. CDR3 in DNA: TGTGCCAGCAGCGTCAGAACTAGCGGGGAACACACAGATACGCAGTATTTT. Its protein is CASSVRTSGEHTDTQYF.

The CDR3 here is CASSYSASANIQYF. The CDR3 DNA sequence: TGTGCCAGCAGTTACTCAGCCTCCGCCAACATTCAGTACTTC. The J gene is TRBJ2-4, the V gene TRBV6-6; no reliable D call. The CDR3 totals 14 residues. The V gene's germline CDR1 is MNHNY and CDR2 SVGAGI (reference sequence). V lost 0 bases, J lost 7 bases, and 10 bases lay in between.

This clone has a handful of counts. The CDR3 is CASSHGDVGRPEAFF. In DNA, the CDR3 is TGTGCCAGCAGCCACGGCGACGTAGGGAGACCTGAAGCTTTCTTT. V gene TRBV4-2 combines with J gene TRBJ1-1; unclear D gene. This CDR3 spans 15 amino acids. CDR1 and CDR2 (germline): LGHNA, YNFKEQ. V lost 3 bases and J 6 bases, leaving 17 bases between the germline ends.

The chain joins TRBV2 to TRBJ2-1; 11 bases agree with TRBD1. This CDR3 is built from 16 residues. Germline V lookup: CDR1 SNHLY, CDR2 FYNNEI. V was clipped by 5 bases and J by 5 bases; unmatched bases: 8. CDR3 sequence (DNA): TGTGCCAGCAGTCTTACCGGGACAGGGGGTAACAATGAGCAGTTCTTC. As protein: CASSLTGTGGNNEQFF.

The chain couples TRBV11-3 to TRBJ2-2, with unresolved D. Germline-derived CDR1 and CDR2 are SGHNT and YENEEA. The CDR3 spans 15 residues. V was clipped by 2 bases and J by 2 bases, with 9 bases between them. The CDR3, as DNA: TGTGCCAGCAGCTTACAGACATCAAACACCGGGGAGCTGTTTTTT. It yields the protein CASSLQTSNTGELFF. The complete variable domain, with remaining parts taken from reference TRBV11-3 and TRBJ2-2, reads EAGVVQSPRYKIIEKKQPVAFWCNPISGHNTLYWYLQNLGQGPELLIRYENEEAVDDSQLPKDRFSAERLKGVDSTLKIQPAELGDSAVYLCASSLQTSNTGELFFGEGSRLTVL.

V and J are TRBV5-1 and TRBJ2-1, with a tentative D call TRBD2 (6 bases). Germline-derived CDR1 and CDR2 are SGHRS and YFSETQ. Deletions cut 5 bases from V and 4 bases from J, with 13 bases between. CDR3 length: 14 amino acids. Here the CDR3 reads CASRRTNDYNEQFF. CDR3 sequence (DNA): TGCGCCAGCAGACGGACTAACGATTACAATGAGCAGTTCTTC.

The rearrangement links TRBV5-4 to TRBJ2-1, with D tentatively TRBD2 (6 bases). This CDR3 is 13 amino acids long. V dropped 0 bases and J dropped 9 bases, with 10 bases sitting between them. CDR1 SGHNT and CDR2 YYREEE come from the germline V gene (reference sequence). CDR3 protein: CASSLDVGGEQFF. The CDR3 bases are TGTGCCAGCAGCTTGGATGTCGGGGGTGAGCAGTTCTTC.